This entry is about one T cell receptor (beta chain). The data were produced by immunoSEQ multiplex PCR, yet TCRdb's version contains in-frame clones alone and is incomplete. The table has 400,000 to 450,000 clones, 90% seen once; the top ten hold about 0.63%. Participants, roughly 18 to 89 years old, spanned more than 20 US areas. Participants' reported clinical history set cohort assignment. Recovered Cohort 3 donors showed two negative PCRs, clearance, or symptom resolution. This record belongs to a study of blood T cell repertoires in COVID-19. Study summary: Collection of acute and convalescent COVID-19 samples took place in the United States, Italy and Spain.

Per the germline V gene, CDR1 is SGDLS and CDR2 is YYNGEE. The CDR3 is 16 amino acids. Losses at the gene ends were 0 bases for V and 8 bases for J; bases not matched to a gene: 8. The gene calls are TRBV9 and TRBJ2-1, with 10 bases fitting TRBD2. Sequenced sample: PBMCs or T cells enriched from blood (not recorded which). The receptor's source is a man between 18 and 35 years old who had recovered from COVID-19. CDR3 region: CASSVGALAGDYEQFF. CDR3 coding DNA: TGTGCCAGCAGCGTAGGTGCCCTAGCGGGAGATTATGAGCAGTTCTTC.